This T cell receptor beta chain appears in the sequencing data of a study of glioma-infiltrating T cells. Using RNA template, CDR3s of TCR alpha and beta were amplified with iRepertoire arm-PCR. TCRdb fed the multiplex PCR reads into MiXCR, producing one record per CDR3 protein. Among fewer than 500,000 distinct CDR3 sequences listed, roughly two fifths were seen once. The length of the CDR3 is 13 residues. The germline V gene encodes CDR1 SGHTA and CDR2 FQGNSA. The V end lost 5 bases, the J end lost 7 bases, and 14 bases lay between the germline ends. Sequenced: glioma tissue, nonneoplastic brain tissue, or PBMCs (not recorded which). The J gene is TRBJ1-2, the V gene TRBV7-2; no definite D call. The clonotype comes from a human donor with low-grade glioma or glioblastoma, undergoing nonglioma brain surgery, or in good health (not recorded which). This chain's CDR3 is CASSPEAESGYTF. DNA for the CDR3: TGTGCCAGCAGCCCCGAGGCGGAGAGTGGCTACACCTTC.